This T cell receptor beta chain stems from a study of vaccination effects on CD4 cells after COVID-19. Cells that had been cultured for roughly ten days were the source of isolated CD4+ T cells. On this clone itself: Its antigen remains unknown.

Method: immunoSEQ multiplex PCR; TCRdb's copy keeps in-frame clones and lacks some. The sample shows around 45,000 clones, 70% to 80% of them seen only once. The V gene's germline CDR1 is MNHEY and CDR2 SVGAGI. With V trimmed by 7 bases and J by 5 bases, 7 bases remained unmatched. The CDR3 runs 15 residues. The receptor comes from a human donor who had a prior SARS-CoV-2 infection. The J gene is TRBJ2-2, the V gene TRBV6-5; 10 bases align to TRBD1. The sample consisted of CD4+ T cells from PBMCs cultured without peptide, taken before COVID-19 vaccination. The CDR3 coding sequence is TGTGCCAGCACCGAACAGGGACAGGGGACCGGGGAGCTGTTTTTT. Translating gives CASTEQGQGTGELFF.